This TCR beta chain was documented in a study of T cell responses to AZD1222 COVID-19 vaccine. The assay was immunoSEQ multiplex PCR, and TCRdb's table has in-frame clones only and misses some. The table has 100,000 to 140,000 clones, 90% to 95% seen once. Trimming cost V 0 bases and J 2 bases, with 14 bases left between them. The CDR3 is made up of 17 amino acids. The V gene's germline CDR1 is SGHDN and CDR2 FVKESK. With regard to this clone: Its target is unknown.

Study results and caveats: Among AZD1222 vaccinees, only six or seven were seropositive at baseline.

The genes are TRBV14 and TRBJ2-4, with a possible D match to TRBD1 (5 bases). This receptor was taken from an adult in good health. The input for sequencing was peripheral blood, taken on day 0 of AZD1222 vaccination. The chain's CDR3 is CASSQDSGAGTKNIQYF. The CDR3 DNA reads as TGTGCCAGCAGCCAAGACAGTGGGGCCGGAACCAAAAACATTCAGTACTTC.